The rows below give T cell receptor beta chains drawn from one sample of a study of cytomegalovirus exposure and HLA in healthy donors. Libraries were prepared by immunoSEQ multiplex PCR; TCRdb keeps only in-frame clonotypes and omits some of them. The table has around 220,000 clones, approximately 83% seen once. Input material: PBMCs. These receptors originate from a woman in her twenties or thirties in good health and CMV-seropositive. The CDR3 runs from the conserved cysteine through the conserved F or W. D genes are given only for firm matches. Size tells how often a clone was seen (once, few, many) or the class of an expanded clone, and some rows leave it out.

v_gene: TRBV5-1; d_gene: NA; abundance: NA; j_gene: TRBJ2-6; CDR3nt: TGCGCCACCGGAGGCTCTGGGGCCAACGTCCTGACTTTC; CDR3aa: CATGGSGANVLTF
v_gene: TRBV27; d_gene: NA; abundance: NA; j_gene: TRBJ1-4; CDR3nt: TGTGCCAGCAGTTTTGTGGGGGCGGGTGAAAAACTGTTTTTT; CDR3aa: CASSFVGAGEKLFF
v_gene: TRBV2; d_gene: TRBD1; abundance: NA; j_gene: TRBJ2-3; CDR3nt: TGTGCCAGCAACACGGGACAGTACTCAGATACGCAGTATTTT; CDR3aa: CASNTGQYSDTQYF
v_gene: TRBV6-1; d_gene: NA; abundance: few; j_gene: TRBJ1-2; CDR3nt: TGTGCCAGCAGTGAAGCGGTGAGGGGGACTCGGGGCTACACCTTC; CDR3aa: CASSEAVRGTRGYTF
v_gene: TRBV9; d_gene: NA; abundance: few; j_gene: TRBJ1-4; CDR3nt: TGTGCCAGCGGTCTGGACGCAACTAATGAAAAACTGTTTTTT; CDR3aa: CASGLDATNEKLFF
v_gene: TRBV11-2; d_gene: TRBD2; abundance: NA; j_gene: TRBJ2-5; CDR3nt: TGTGCCAGCAGCTTAGATTCGAGGCTAGCGGGAGGGCCGAAGGGATCGACCCAGTACTTC; CDR3aa: CASSLDSRLAGGPKGSTQYF
v_gene: TRBV30; d_gene: NA; abundance: NA; j_gene: TRBJ2-5; CDR3nt: TGTGCCTGGAGTGACCGACGGACCCCAAGAATATTGACCCAGTACTTC; CDR3aa: CAWSDRRTPRILTQYF
v_gene: TRBV4-2; d_gene: TRBD1; abundance: once; j_gene: TRBJ1-3; CDR3nt: TGTGCCAGCAGCCAAGAAGTCGGACAGGGGGGATATGGAAACACCATATATTTT; CDR3aa: CASSQEVGQGGYGNTIYF
v_gene: TRBV5-8; d_gene: NA; abundance: NA; j_gene: TRBJ1-2; CDR3nt: TGTGCCAGCAGCTCCGGCCATCGATATGGCTACACCTTC; CDR3aa: CASSSGHRYGYTF
v_gene: TRBV6-1; d_gene: TRBD1; abundance: few; j_gene: TRBJ1-1; CDR3nt: TGTGCCAGCAGATGGGAAGAGCAGGGGGGCACTGAAGCTTTCTTT; CDR3aa: CASRWEEQGGTEAFF
v_gene: TRBV5-1; d_gene: NA; abundance: few; j_gene: TRBJ2-1; CDR3nt: TGCGCCAGCAGCTTCCGGGGCCTCTCCTACAATGAGCAGTTCTTC; CDR3aa: CASSFRGLSYNEQFF